These 22 T cell receptor beta chains came from one sample sequenced in a study of Tregs in tolerant kidney transplant recipients. The repertoire was sequenced with immunoSEQ multiplex PCR; TCRdb's copy has only in-frame clones and lacks some. The sample contains roughly 69,000 clones, 85% to 90% of which appear only once. The sample was CD4+ T cells from blood, taken before the transplant. All receptors derive from a human donor who received a combined kidney and bone marrow transplant.

This rearrangement joins TRBV30 to TRBJ2-3, with 8 bases lining up with TRBD2. Trimming cost V 1 base and J 2 bases; bases outside gene matches: 2. CDR3 length: 14 residues. The germline CDR1 and CDR2 sequences are GTSNPN and SVGIG (reference sequence). This chain's CDR3 is CAWSGLAPTDTQYF. In nucleotides, the CDR3 is TGTGCCTGGAGTGGACTAGCGCCCACAGATACGCAGTATTTT.

As DNA, the CDR3 is TGTGCCAGCAGCTTACAGGGAATAGGAGAGACCCAGTACTTC. It codes for CASSLQGIGETQYF. J is TRBJ2-5 and V is TRBV7-9; maybe TRBD1 (5 bases). This CDR3 spans 14 amino acids. Per the germline V gene, CDR1 is SEHNR and CDR2 is FQNEAQ (reference sequence). Trimming shortened V by 2 bases and J by 4 bases, and 11 bases separated the two germline ends. Full variable domain (missing parts from reference TRBV7-9 and TRBJ2-5): DTGVSQNPRHKITKRGQNVTFRCDPISEHNRLYWYRQTLGQGPEFLTYFQNEAQLEKSRLLSDRFSAERPKGSFSTLEIQRTEQGDSAMYLCASSLQGIGETQYFGPGTRLLVL.

A remark on this clone: This CDR3 is also generated by other DNA sequences in the sample. The rearrangement joins TRBV2 to TRBJ2-5, with 11 bases aligning to TRBD1. The J segment lost 5 bases and the V segment lost 6 bases, leaving 5 bases of the junction unmatched. CDR1 is SNHLY and CDR2 is FYNNEI in the germline V gene. The CDR3 length is 14 residues. The CDR3 protein is CASSRDRGSETQYF. In DNA form, the CDR3 reads TGTGCCAGCAGCCGGGACAGGGGGTCGGAGACCCAGTACTTC.

This chain links TRBV7-2 with TRBJ2-1; 10 nucleotides align to TRBD2. Trimming took 5 bases from V and 8 from J; bases not matched to a gene: 9. Per the germline V gene, CDR1 is SGHTA and CDR2 is FQGNSA. The CDR3 contains 15 residues. The CDR3 DNA sequence: TGTGCCAGCAGCCCTCAAGCGGGAGGGCCCCATGAGCAGTTCTTC. It encodes CASSPQAGGPHEQFF.

This chain connects TRBV28 to TRBJ1-4; D is unclear. The CDR3 has 14 residues. Germline V lookup: CDR1 MDHEN, CDR2 SYDVKM. Trimming removed 7 bases from V and 3 bases from J, with 12 bases in between. The chain's CDR3 is CASNIAPANEKLFF. In nucleotides, the CDR3 is TGTGCCAGCAACATAGCTCCCGCTAATGAAAAACTGTTTTTT.

The V gene is TRBV25-1, the J gene TRBJ2-3; 8 bases match TRBD2. Germline loops: CDR1 MGHDK, CDR2 SYGVNS. This CDR3 region has 16 residues. Trimming cost V 6 bases and J 3 bases; bases outside gene matches: 11. The CDR3 sequence: CASREGGRLGTDTQYF. Here the CDR3 DNA reads TGTGCCAGCAGGGAGGGCGGGAGGCTGGGAACAGATACGCAGTATTTT.

The chain links TRBV28 to TRBJ2-7; TRBD1 matches 10 bases. The junction had 9 bases not matched to a gene; V was cut back by 7 bases and J by 6 bases. The CDR3 runs to 14 residues. Germline-derived CDR1 and CDR2 are MDHEN and SYDVKM. The DNA of the CDR3 is TGTGCCAGCATCTCCGGGACAGGGGATGGCGAGCAGTACTTC. As protein: CASISGTGDGEQYF.

The chain combines TRBV15 with TRBJ2-2; D is perhaps TRBD1 (5 bases). With 0 bases removed from V and 4 bases from J, the gap between germline ends came to 12 bases. Looked up from germline, CDR1 is LNHNV and CDR2 is YYDKDF (reference sequence). This CDR3 comprises 16 residues. Written as DNA, the CDR3 is TGTGCCACCAGCAGAGATTGGTCTAGGGGCACCGGGGAGCTGTTTTTT. It codes for CATSRDWSRGTGELFF.

J is TRBJ2-7 and V is TRBV7-2; 9 positions match TRBD2. The germline V gene encodes CDR1 SGHTA and CDR2 FQGNSA. The CDR3 sequence is 16 residues long. V lost 7 bases to trimming and J lost 3 bases; unmatched junction nucleotides: 13. CDR3 amino acids: CASTKEPASGNYEQYF. Written as DNA, the CDR3 is TGTGCCAGCACCAAGGAGCCGGCTAGCGGGAACTACGAGCAGTACTTC.

This chain uses TRBV4-2 with TRBJ2-7, with D possibly TRBD2 on 6 matching bases. Germline V lookup: CDR1 LGHNA, CDR2 YNFKEQ. V lost 1 base, J lost 1 base, and 11 bases lay in between. This CDR3 region has 15 residues. CDR3 in amino acids: CASSQVYGSSYEQYF. Here the CDR3 DNA reads TGTGCCAGCAGCCAAGTCTACGGGAGTTCCTACGAGCAGTACTTC.

The rearrangement uses TRBV27 and TRBJ2-7; no definite D call. V gave up 4 bases and J gave up 0 bases, with 4 bases separating them. The V gene's germline CDR1 is MNHEY and CDR2 SMNVEV (reference sequence). This CDR3 is built from 12 residues. Here the CDR3 DNA reads TGTGCCAGCAGTTCCCTCTCCTACGAGCAGTACTTC. Translating gives CASSSLSYEQYF.

CDR3: CASTDAGSAKLFF. Written as DNA, the CDR3 is TGTGCCAGCACCGATGCGGGTTCGGCAAAACTGTTTTTT. The V call is TRBV2, the J call TRBJ1-4; D gene uncertain. The length of the CDR3 is 13 residues. The V and J ends lost 7 bases and 10 bases respectively, with 16 bases between them. Germline V gene lookup returns CDR1 SNHLY and CDR2 FYNNEI. The full variable domain, with the rest looked up from reference TRBV2 and TRBJ1-4, is EPEVTQTPSHQVTQMGQEVILRCVPISNHLYFYWYRQILGQKVEFLVSFYNNEISEKSEIFDDQFSVERPDGSNFTLKIRSTKLEDSAMYFCASTDAGSAKLFFGSGTQLSVL.

V and J are TRBV2 and TRBJ1-1; tentatively, D is TRBD1 (5 bases). The CDR3 has 15 amino acids. Trimming left V 7 bases short and J 5 bases short, with 20 bases between. The germline gives CDR1 SNHLY, CDR2 FYNNEI. CDR3 region: CASTPTPGRRTEAFF. In nucleotides, the CDR3 is TGTGCCAGCACCCCGACCCCAGGGAGGAGGACTGAAGCTTTCTTT.

The chain joins TRBV19 to TRBJ1-5; TRBD1 matches 9 bases. After removal of 5 bases from V and 5 bases from J, the junction contained 7 bases not matched to a gene. This CDR3 is built from 15 residues. Germline lookup yields CDR1 LNHDA and CDR2 SQIVND (reference sequence). CDR3 sequence: CASSLGQGSYQPQHF. CDR3 coding DNA: TGTGCCAGTAGTTTAGGACAGGGGTCTTATCAGCCCCAGCATTTT.

The chain joins TRBV7-9 to TRBJ1-2; D is unresolved. Germline V lookup: CDR1 SEHNR, CDR2 FQNEAQ (reference sequence). Trimming removed 5 bases at V and 7 bases at J, with 17 bases between. This CDR3 spans 14 amino acids. CDR3 DNA: TGTGCCAGCAGCCCCTCACTGGGTGCGGTTGGCTACACCTTC. This encodes CASSPSLGAVGYTF.

The chain couples TRBV7-9 to TRBJ2-3; 11 nucleotides line up with TRBD2. CDR1 is SEHNR and CDR2 is FQNEAQ in the germline V gene (reference sequence). CDR3 length: 15 amino acids. V lost 6 bases to trimming and J lost 5 bases; unmatched junction nucleotides: 7. The CDR3 spells CASSLLAGVQDTQYF. CDR3 DNA: TGTGCCAGCAGTCTACTAGCGGGAGTTCAAGATACGCAGTATTTT.

The rearrangement joins TRBV11-1 to TRBJ2-7, with 8 bases fitting TRBD2. Per germline, CDR1 SGHAT and CDR2 FQDESV (reference sequence). V was clipped by 5 bases and J by 1 base; unmatched bases: 7. CDR3 length: 15 amino acids. The CDR3 reads CASSPTSGVSYEQYF. In DNA, the CDR3 is TGTGCCAGCAGCCCCACTAGCGGCGTTTCCTACGAGCAGTACTTC.

This rearrangement joins TRBV5-6 to TRBJ1-3; weak D call: TRBD1 (5 bases). Trimming removed 4 bases at V and 5 bases at J, with 16 bases between. From germline, CDR1 is SGHDT and CDR2 YYEEEE. CDR3 length: 15 amino acids. As DNA, the CDR3 is TGTGCCAGCAGCCCGGCCGGGGGTAGTAGAAACACCATATATTTT. Translated: CASSPAGGSRNTIYF.

V usage is TRBV7-2 and J usage is TRBJ2-3; TRBD1 matches 8 bases. The trim removed 3 bases at V and 4 bases at J, leaving 3 bases unmatched. Germline V CDR1 and CDR2: SGHTA, FQGNSA. The CDR3 sequence is 14 residues long. CDR3 DNA sequence: TGTGCCAGCAGCTTCGACAGGGGTGCAGATACGCAGTATTTT. Translated: CASSFDRGADTQYF.

This clone was seen just once. The DNA of the CDR3 is TGCGCCAGCAGCTTGGAACTAGCGAGTTACGAGCAGTACTTC. Its translation is CASSLELASYEQYF. The chain carries TRBV5-1 and TRBJ2-7; 7 nucleotides align to TRBD2. The CDR3 runs 14 residues. Germline values: CDR1 SGHRS, CDR2 YFSETQ. Trimming took 0 bases from V and 4 from J; bases not matched to a gene: 4. The variable domain in full, completed from reference TRBV5-1 and TRBJ2-7, reads KAGVTQTPRYLIKTRGQQVTLSCSPISGHRSVSWYQQTPGQGLQFLFEYFSETQRNKGNFPGRFSGRQFSNSRSEMNVSTLELGDSALYLCASSLELASYEQYFGPGTRLTVT.

V gene TRBV28 combines with J gene TRBJ1-5; TRBD1 aligns across 7 bases. J was trimmed by 7 bases and V by 6 bases; bases with no gene match: 9. Germline CDR1 is MDHEN and CDR2 is SYDVKM. CDR3 size: 14 residues. The CDR3 DNA reads TGTGCCAGCAGGCTGGACAGGCTGGTCCAGCCCCAGCATTTT. It codes for CASRLDRLVQPQHF.

The gene calls are TRBV6-1 and TRBJ1-2; no clear D. V was trimmed by 7 bases and J by 5 bases, leaving 11 bases between them. Germline CDR1 and CDR2: MNHNS and SASEGT. The CDR3 extends over 12 amino acids. CDR3 sequence reads: CASTVSEYGYTF. As DNA, the CDR3 is TGTGCCAGCACAGTCTCAGAATATGGCTACACCTTC.